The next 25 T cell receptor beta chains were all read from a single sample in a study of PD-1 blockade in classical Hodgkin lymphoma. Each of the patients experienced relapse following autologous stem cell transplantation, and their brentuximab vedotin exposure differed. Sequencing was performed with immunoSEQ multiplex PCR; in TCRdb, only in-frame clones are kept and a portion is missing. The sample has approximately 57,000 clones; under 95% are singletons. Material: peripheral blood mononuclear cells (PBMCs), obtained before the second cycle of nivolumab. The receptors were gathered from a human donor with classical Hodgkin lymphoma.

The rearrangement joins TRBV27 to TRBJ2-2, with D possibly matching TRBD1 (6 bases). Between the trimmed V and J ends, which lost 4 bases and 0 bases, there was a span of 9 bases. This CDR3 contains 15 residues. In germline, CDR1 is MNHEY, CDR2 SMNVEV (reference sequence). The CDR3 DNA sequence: TGTGCCAGCAGTTCCGGGACAACGAACACCGGGGAGCTGTTTTTT. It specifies CASSSGTTNTGELFF.

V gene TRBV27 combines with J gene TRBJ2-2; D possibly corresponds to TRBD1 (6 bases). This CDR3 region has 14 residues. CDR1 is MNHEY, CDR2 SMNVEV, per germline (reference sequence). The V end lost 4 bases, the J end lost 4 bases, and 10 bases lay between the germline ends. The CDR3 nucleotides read TGTGCCAGCAGTTGGGGGCTCGGCACCGGGGAGCTGTTTTTT. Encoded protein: CASSWGLGTGELFF.

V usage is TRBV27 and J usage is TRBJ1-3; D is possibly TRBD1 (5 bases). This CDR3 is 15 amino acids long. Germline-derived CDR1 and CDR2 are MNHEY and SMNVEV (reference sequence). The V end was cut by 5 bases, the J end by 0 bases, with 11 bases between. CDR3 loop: CASSPDRDSGNTIYF. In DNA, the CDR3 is TGTGCCAGCAGTCCTGACAGAGACTCTGGAAACACCATATATTTT.

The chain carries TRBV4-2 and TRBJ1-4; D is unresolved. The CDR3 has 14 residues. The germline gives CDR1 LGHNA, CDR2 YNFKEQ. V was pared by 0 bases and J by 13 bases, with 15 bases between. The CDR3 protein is CASSQDPPKERLFF. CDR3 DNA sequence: TGTGCCAGCAGCCAAGATCCCCCGAAGGAGAGACTGTTTTTT.

CDR3 DNA: TGTGCCAGCAGCAGGACATTGGCGCGAGGGTCCTACAATGAGCAGTTCTTC. The encoded protein is CASSRTLARGSYNEQFF. The chain is built from TRBV5-8 and TRBJ2-1, with D perhaps TRBD1 or TRBD2 (5 bases each). The V and J ends lost 4 bases and 1 base respectively, with 18 bases between them. CDR1 SGHTS and CDR2 YDEGEE come from the germline V gene. The CDR3 totals 17 residues.

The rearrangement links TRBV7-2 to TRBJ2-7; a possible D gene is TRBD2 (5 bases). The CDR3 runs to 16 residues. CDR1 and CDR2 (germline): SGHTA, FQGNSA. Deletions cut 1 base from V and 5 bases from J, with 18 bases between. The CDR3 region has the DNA TGTGCCAGCAGCTTAGGAGCGGTAGCTTTCATCGACGAGCAGTACTTC. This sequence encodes CASSLGAVAFIDEQYF.

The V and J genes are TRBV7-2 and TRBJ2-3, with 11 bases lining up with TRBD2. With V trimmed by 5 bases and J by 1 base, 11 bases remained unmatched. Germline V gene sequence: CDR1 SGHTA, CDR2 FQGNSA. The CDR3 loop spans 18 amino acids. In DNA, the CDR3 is TGTGCCAGCAGCCCGGGACTAGCGGAAGAAGGGGGCACAGATACGCAGTATTTT. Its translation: CASSPGLAEEGGTDTQYF.

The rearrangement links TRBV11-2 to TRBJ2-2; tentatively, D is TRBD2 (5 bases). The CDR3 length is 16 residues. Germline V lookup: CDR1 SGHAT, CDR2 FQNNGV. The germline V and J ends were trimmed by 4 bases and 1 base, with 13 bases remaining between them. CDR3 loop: CASSYNPAGNTGELFF. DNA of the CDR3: TGTGCCAGCAGCTATAACCCGGCGGGGAACACCGGGGAGCTGTTTTTT. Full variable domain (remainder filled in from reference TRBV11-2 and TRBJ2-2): EAGVAQSPRYKIIEKRQSVAFWCNPISGHATLYWYQQILGQGPKLLIQFQNNGVVDDSQLPKDRFSAERLKGVDSTLKIQPAKLEDSAVYLCASSYNPAGNTGELFFGEGSRLTVL.

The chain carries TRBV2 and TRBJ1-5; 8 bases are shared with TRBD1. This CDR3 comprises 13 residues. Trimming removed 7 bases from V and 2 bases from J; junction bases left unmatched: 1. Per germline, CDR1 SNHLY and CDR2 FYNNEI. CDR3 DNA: TGTGCCAGCAAGGACAGGGGCAATCAGCCCCAGCATTTT. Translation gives CASKDRGNQPQHF. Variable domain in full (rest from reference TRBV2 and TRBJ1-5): EPEVTQTPSHQVTQMGQEVILRCVPISNHLYFYWYRQILGQKVEFLVSFYNNEISEKSEIFDDQFSVERPDGSNFTLKIRSTKLEDSAMYFCASKDRGNQPQHFGDGTRLSIL.

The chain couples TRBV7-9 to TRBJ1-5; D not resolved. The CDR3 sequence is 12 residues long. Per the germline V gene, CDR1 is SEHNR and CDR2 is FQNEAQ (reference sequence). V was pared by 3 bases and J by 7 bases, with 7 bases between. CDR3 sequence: CASSFSAQPQHF. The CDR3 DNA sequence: TGTGCCAGCAGCTTCTCAGCCCAGCCCCAGCATTTT.

The CDR3 bases are TGTGCCAGCAGCGCCTCCGGGACCCGTTACAATGAGCAGTTCTTC. This gives the protein CASSASGTRYNEQFF. The chain uses TRBV7-3 and TRBJ2-1, with D perhaps matching TRBD1 or TRBD2 (5 bases each). The V gene's germline CDR1 is SGHTA and CDR2 FQGTGA. The CDR3 has 15 amino acids. V was trimmed by 5 bases and J by 4 bases, leaving 15 bases between them.

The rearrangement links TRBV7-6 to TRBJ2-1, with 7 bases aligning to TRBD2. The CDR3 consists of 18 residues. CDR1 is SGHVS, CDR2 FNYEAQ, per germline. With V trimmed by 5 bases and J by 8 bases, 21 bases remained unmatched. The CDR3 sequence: CASSAGASGGNLHDEQFF. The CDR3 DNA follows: TGTGCCAGCAGCGCGGGAGCTAGCGGAGGGAATCTACATGATGAGCAGTTCTTC.

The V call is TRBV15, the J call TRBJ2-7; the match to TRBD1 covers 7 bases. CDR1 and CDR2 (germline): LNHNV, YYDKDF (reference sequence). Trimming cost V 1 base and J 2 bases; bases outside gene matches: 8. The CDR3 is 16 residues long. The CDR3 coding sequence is TGTGCCACCAGCAGAGGAAGACAGGGACCTACCTACGAGCAGTACTTC. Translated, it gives CATSRGRQGPTYEQYF.

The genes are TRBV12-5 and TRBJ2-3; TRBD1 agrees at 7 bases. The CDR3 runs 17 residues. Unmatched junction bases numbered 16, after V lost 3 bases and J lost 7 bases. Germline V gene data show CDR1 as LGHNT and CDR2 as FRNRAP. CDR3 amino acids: CASGFEIGTDSGNTQYF. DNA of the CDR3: TGTGCTAGTGGTTTTGAAATTGGGACAGACTCGGGAAATACGCAGTATTTT. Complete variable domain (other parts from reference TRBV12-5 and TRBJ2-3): DARVTQTPRHKVTEMGQEVTMRCQPILGHNTVFWYRQTMMQGLELLAYFRNRAPLDDSGMPKDRFSAEMPDATLATLKIQPSEPRDSAVYFCASGFEIGTDSGNTQYFGPGTRLTVL.

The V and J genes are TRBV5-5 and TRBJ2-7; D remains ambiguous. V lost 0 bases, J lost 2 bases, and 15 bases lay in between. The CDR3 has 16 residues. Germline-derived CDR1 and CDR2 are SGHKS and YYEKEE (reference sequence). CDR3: CASSLVGRPLPYEQYF. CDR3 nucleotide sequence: TGTGCCAGCAGCTTGGTTGGCAGGCCCCTTCCCTACGAGCAGTACTTC.

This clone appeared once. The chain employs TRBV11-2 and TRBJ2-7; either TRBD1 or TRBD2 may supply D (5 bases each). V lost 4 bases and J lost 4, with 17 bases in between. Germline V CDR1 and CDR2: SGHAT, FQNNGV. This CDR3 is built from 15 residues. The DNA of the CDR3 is TGTGCCAGCAGCTCCAGGCCCGGGACGACTTACGAGCAGTACTTC. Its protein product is CASSSRPGTTYEQYF.

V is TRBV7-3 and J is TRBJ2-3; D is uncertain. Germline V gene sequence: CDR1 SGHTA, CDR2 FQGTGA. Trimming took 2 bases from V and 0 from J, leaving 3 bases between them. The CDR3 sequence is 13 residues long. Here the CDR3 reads CASSLASTDTQYF. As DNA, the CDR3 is TGTGCCAGCAGCTTAGCTAGCACAGATACGCAGTATTTT. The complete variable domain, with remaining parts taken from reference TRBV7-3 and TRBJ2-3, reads GAGVSQTPSNKVTEKGKYVELRCDPISGHTALYWYRQSLGQGPEFLIYFQGTGAADDSGLPNDRFFAVRPEGSVSTLKIQRTERGDSAVYLCASSLASTDTQYFGPGTRLTVL.

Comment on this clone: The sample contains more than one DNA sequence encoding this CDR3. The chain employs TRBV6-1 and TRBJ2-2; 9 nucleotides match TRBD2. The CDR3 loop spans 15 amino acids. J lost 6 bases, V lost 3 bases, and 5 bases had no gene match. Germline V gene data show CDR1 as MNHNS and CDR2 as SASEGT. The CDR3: CASSDIAGVPGELFF. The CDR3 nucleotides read TGTGCCAGCAGTGACATAGCGGGGGTCCCCGGGGAGCTGTTTTTT.

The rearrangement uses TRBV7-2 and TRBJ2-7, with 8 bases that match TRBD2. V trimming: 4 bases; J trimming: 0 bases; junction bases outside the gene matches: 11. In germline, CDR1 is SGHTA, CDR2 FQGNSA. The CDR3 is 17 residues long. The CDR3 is CASSYQGIAGYSYEQYF. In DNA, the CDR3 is TGTGCCAGCAGCTATCAAGGGATAGCGGGGTACTCCTACGAGCAGTACTTC.

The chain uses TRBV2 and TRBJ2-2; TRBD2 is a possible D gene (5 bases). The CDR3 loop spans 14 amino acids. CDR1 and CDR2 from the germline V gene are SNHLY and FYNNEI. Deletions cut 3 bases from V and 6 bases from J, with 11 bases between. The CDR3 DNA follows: TGTGCCAGCAGTGAGAGGGTTTTAGCCGGGGAGCTGTTTTTT. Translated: CASSERVLAGELFF.

The CDR3 loop is CASGTRWGSYNEQFF. The CDR3 coding sequence is TGTGCCAGTGGGACCCGATGGGGATCCTACAATGAGCAGTTCTTC. The V and J genes are TRBV19 and TRBJ2-1; D tentatively fits TRBD1 or TRBD2 (5 bases each). This CDR3 region has 15 residues. The V gene lost 8 bases and the J gene lost 1 base, with 15 bases spanning the gap. Germline lookup yields CDR1 LNHDA and CDR2 SQIVND (reference sequence). The full variable domain, with the rest looked up from reference TRBV19 and TRBJ2-1, is DGGITQSPKYLFRKEGQNVTLSCEQNLNHDAMYWYRQDPGQGLRLIYYSQIVNDFQKGDIAEGYSVSREKKESFPLTVTSAQKNPTAFYLCASGTRWGSYNEQFFGPGTRLTVL.

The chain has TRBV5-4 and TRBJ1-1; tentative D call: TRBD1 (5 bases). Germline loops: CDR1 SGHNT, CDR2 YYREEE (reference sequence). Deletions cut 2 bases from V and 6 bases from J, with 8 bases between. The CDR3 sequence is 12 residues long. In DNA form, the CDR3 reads TGTGCCAGCAGCTTTCAGGGATCTGAAGCTTTCTTT. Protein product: CASSFQGSEAFF.

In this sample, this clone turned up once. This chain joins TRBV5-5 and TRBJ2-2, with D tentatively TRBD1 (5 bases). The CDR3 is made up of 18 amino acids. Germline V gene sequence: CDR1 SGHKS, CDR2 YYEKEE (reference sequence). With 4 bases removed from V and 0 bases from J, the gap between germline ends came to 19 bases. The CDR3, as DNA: TGTGCCAGCAGCCCGCCGAAATTACAGGTCGCGAACACCGGGGAGCTGTTTTTT. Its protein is CASSPPKLQVANTGELFF.

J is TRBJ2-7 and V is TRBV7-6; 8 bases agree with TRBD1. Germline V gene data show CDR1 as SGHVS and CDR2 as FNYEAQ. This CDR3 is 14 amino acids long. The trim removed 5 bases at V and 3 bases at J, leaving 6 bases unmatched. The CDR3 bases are TGTGCCAGCAGCCGAGGAGGACAGGGCTACGAGCAGTACTTC. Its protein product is CASSRGGQGYEQYF.

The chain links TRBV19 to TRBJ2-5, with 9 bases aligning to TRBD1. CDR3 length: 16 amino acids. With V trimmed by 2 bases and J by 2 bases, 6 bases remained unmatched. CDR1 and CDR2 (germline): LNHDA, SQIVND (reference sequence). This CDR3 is CASSISAQGAQETQYF. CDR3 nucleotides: TGTGCCAGTAGTATATCGGCACAGGGGGCGCAAGAGACCCAGTACTTC.